This entry features one T cell receptor beta chain sequence. Its ends do not fully match the called genes, so a read error is possible. A multiplex PCR was run with 60 Vbeta primers and 13 Jbeta primers. Measured with immunoSEQ multiplex PCR; TCRdb has only the in-frame clones, and not every one. This sample has 63,000 or so clones; approximately 74% occur once, and the top ten carry about 20%. From germline, CDR1 is SSHAT and CDR2 FNYEAQ (reference sequence). This CDR3 has 14 residues. This entry is derived from a study of cytomegalovirus exposure and HLA in healthy donors. Source material: PBMCs. This sequence joins TRBV7-7 and TRBJ2-7, with TRBD1 identical over 7 bases. The sequence came from a young woman in good health and CMV-seropositive. The CDR3 is CASSLGDSTYEQYF. The CDR3 DNA follows: TGTGCTAGCAGCTTAGGGGACAGTACCTACGAGCAGTACTTC.